This T cell receptor (beta chain) originates from a study of shared clonotypes between healthy human individuals. Method: immunoSEQ multiplex PCR; TCRdb's copy keeps in-frame clones and lacks some. The table lists 2 million to 2.5 million clones, 85% to 95% of them singletons, with about 0.41% in the top ten. The source material was naive CD4+ T cells from PBMCs. Sample subset: CD45RA+ positively selected. This receptor was identified in a man aged 18 to 35 in good health. Some clones in this sample may be carry-over from other donors' samples.

CDR3: CASSLGGSRYEQYF. CDR3 sequence (DNA): TGTGCCAGCAGCTTAGGGGGGAGTAGGTACGAGCAGTACTTC. This chain uses TRBV7-2 with TRBJ2-7, with D perhaps given as TRBD1 or TRBD2 (5 bases each). CDR1 and CDR2 (germline): SGHTA, FQGNSA. V gave up 1 base and J gave up 4 bases, with 11 bases separating them. There are 14 residues in the CDR3.